The subject of this entry is one T cell receptor (beta chain). No antigen is known for it. The source of the sample is a study of OX40 agonist ivuxolimab in advanced cancers. Study findings and constraints: In CD8+ T cells, expanded clones were on average more numerous than in CD4+. At doses 0.1 to 3.0 mg/kg, CD4+ and CD8+ clones expanded.

Germline V gene lookup returns CDR1 LNHDA and CDR2 SQIVND (reference sequence). Trimming took off 3 bases at V and 7 bases at J, with 12 bases between the two ends. The CDR3 sequence is 13 residues long. Sequencing was performed with immunoSEQ multiplex PCR; in TCRdb, only in-frame clones are kept and a portion is missing. The table lists 90,000 to 100,000 clones, around 90% of them singletons. The origin of this receptor is an adult with an advanced solid tumor such as melanoma, head and neck, liver or kidney cancer. This specimen consisted of CD4+ or CD8+ T cells sorted from blood, obtained in a trial of the OX40 agonist ivuxolimab. The rearrangement links TRBV19 to TRBJ1-1; the D gene is possibly TRBD1 (6 bases). The CDR3 is CASSISRGYEAFF. The CDR3 DNA sequence: TGTGCCAGTAGTATTTCCAGGGGTTATGAAGCTTTCTTT.